What follows is one T cell receptor beta chain and its context. The data were taken from a study of CXCR3-negative and CXCR3-positive naive CD8 T cells. In triplicate, each CD8+ T cell subset was sorted at more than 250,000 cells per replicate. 5' RACE that incorporated UMI labels was used to prepare the TRB cDNA libraries. TCRdb reworked the 5' RACE reads into one entry per CDR3 protein, no DNA. The data include approximately 37,000 distinct CDR3 sequences; the top ten clones carry less than 9.5%. This CDR3 region has 11 residues. The sample consisted of memory CD8+ T cells from blood. This sequence originates from a human donor in good health. Some clones in this sample may be carry-over from other donors' samples. The chain employs TRBV21-1 and TRBJ1-2. TRBV21-1 has pseudogene status. The CDR3 loop is CASSPLYGYTF.